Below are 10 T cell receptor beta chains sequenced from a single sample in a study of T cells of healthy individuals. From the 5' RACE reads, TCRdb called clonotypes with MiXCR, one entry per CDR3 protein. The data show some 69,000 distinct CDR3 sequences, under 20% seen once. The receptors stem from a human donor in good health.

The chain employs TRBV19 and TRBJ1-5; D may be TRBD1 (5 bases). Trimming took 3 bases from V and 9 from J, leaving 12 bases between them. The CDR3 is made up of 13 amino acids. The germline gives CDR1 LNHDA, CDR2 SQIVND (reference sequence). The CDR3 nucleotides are TGTGCCAGTAGTATCTCCAGGGAAGGGCCCCAGCATTTT. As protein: CASSISREGPQHF.

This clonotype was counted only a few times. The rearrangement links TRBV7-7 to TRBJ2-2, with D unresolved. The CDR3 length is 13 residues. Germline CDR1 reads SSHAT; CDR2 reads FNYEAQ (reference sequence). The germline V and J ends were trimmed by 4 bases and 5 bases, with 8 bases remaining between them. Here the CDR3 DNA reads TGTGCCAGCAGCTCTAGGGAAACCGGGGAGCTGTTTTTT. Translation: CASSSRETGELFF.

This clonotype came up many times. This chain's CDR3 is CASSPPETSSNEQFF. The CDR3 nucleotides are TGTGCCAGCAGCCCCCCCGAGACTAGCTCGAATGAGCAGTTCTTC. The chain combines TRBV7-9 with TRBJ2-1, with TRBD2 identical over 7 bases. Germline V lookup: CDR1 SEHNR, CDR2 FQNEAQ (reference sequence). V dropped 5 bases and J dropped 7; count of bases not matched to a gene: 11. The CDR3 consists of 15 residues.

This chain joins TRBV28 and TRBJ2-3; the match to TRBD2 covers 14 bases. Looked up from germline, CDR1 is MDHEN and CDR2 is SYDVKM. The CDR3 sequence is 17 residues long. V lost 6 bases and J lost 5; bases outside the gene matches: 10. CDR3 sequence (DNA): TGTGCCAGCAGCAAGGGACTAGCGGGAGTAGCTGTAGATACGCAGTATTTT. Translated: CASSKGLAGVAVDTQYF.

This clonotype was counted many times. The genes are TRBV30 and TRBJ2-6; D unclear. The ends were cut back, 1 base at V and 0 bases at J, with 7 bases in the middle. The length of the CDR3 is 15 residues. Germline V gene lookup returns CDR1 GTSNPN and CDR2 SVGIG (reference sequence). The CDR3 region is CAWSGDSSGANVLTF. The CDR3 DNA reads TGTGCCTGGAGTGGGGATAGCTCTGGGGCCAACGTCCTGACTTTC.

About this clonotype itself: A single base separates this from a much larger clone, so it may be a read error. CDR3 loop: CAWGWGTTGKETQYF. The CDR3 region has the DNA TGTGCCTGGGGGTGGGGGACTACCGGAAAAGAGACCCAGTACTTC. This chain uses TRBV30 with TRBJ2-5; TRBD2 agrees at 7 bases. The CDR3 spans 15 residues. With 5 bases clipped from V and 3 bases from J, the junction kept 12 bases outside the gene matches. CDR1 GTSNPN and CDR2 SVGIG come from the germline V gene (reference sequence).

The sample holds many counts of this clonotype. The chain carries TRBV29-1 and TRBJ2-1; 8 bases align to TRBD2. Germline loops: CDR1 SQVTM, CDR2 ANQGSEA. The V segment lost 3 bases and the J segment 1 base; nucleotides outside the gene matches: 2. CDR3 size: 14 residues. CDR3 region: CSVDSGRSYNEQFF. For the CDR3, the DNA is TGCAGCGTTGACAGCGGGAGATCCTACAATGAGCAGTTCTTC.

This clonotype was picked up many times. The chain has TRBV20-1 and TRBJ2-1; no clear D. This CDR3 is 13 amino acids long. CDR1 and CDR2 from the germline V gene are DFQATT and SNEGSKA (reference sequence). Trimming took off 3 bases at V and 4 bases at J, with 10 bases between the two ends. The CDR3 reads CSASRTDYNEQFF. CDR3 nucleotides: TGCAGTGCTAGCCGAACAGATTACAATGAGCAGTTCTTC.

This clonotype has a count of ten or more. CDR3 DNA: TGTGCCAGCAGTTACCTACTGGAGAACACTGAAGCTTTCTTT. This gives the protein CASSYLLENTEAFF. V is TRBV6-2 or TRBV6-3 and J is TRBJ1-1; D call uncertain. The CDR3 has 14 amino acids. The V end was cut by 2 bases, the J end by 1 base, with 8 bases between. Germline-derived CDR1 and CDR2 are MNHEY and SVGEGT.

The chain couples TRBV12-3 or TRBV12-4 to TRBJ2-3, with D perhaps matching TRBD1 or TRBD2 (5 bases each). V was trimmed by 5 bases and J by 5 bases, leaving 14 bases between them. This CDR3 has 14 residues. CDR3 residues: CASSAGAWGDTQYF. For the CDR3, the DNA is TGTGCCAGCAGTGCCGGGGCCTGGGGAGATACGCAGTATTTT.